The 19 T cell receptor beta chains reported below all come from one sample, sequenced in a study of T cells in Graves' hyperthyroidism and ophthalmopathy. RNA transcripts provided the source from which TCR beta CDR3 regions were amplified. HTBI primers drove first-round RT-PCR of the TCR CDR3. TCRdb recomputed calls from the multiplex PCR reads with MiXCR, one row per CDR3 protein. The sample has about 510,000 distinct CDR3 sequences, around 13% seen once. The sample consisted of blood. The receptors originated from a woman aged 35 to 49 with Graves' hyperthyroidism.

This clonotype was counted many times. The V gene is TRBV7-2, the J gene TRBJ2-1, with 8 bases fitting TRBD1. This CDR3 is built from 17 residues. CDR1 SGHTA and CDR2 FQGNSA come from the germline V gene. With 0 bases clipped from V and 0 bases from J, the junction kept 4 bases outside the gene matches. The CDR3 nucleotides read TGTGCCAGCAGCTTAGCCCCAGGACAGGGCTCCTACAATGAGCAGTTCTTC. Its translation is CASSLAPGQGSYNEQFF.

This clonotype has at least ten counts. The V gene is TRBV2, the J gene TRBJ2-5; D uncertain. The CDR3 has 13 amino acids. Trimming took 7 bases from V and 0 from J, leaving 9 bases between them. Germline loops: CDR1 SNHLY, CDR2 FYNNEI. CDR3 DNA: TGTGCCAGCAATCGGGCTAACCAAGAGACCCAGTACTTC. It specifies CASNRANQETQYF.

This clonotype has a count of ten or more. The chain links TRBV5-1 to TRBJ2-1; D is ambiguous. From germline, CDR1 is SGHRS and CDR2 YFSETQ. The CDR3 extends over 11 amino acids. Deletions cut 3 bases from V and 5 bases from J, with 3 bases between. CDR3 sequence reads: CASSYDNEQFF. CDR3 nucleotide sequence: TGCGCCAGCAGCTACGACAATGAGCAGTTCTTC.

This clonotype was observed at least ten times. This chain uses TRBV5-4 with TRBJ2-5, with 11 bases identical to TRBD2. Germline V gene sequence: CDR1 SGHNT, CDR2 YYREEE (reference sequence). V lost 4 bases and J lost 5; bases outside the gene matches: 7. There are 15 residues in the CDR3. In DNA, the CDR3 is TGTGCCAGCAGCGTTAGCGGGAGGGTTCGGGAGACCCAGTACTTC. Its translation: CASSVSGRVRETQYF.

This clonotype was observed many times. The V call is TRBV7-9, the J call TRBJ2-5, with D possibly matching TRBD1 (5 bases). This CDR3 has 14 amino acids. V was shortened by 1 base and J by 4 bases, with 10 bases between the two germline ends. Germline loops: CDR1 SEHNR, CDR2 FQNEAQ (reference sequence). The DNA of the CDR3 is TGTGCCAGCAGCTTAGAAGGGGCACGAGAGACCCAGTACTTC. Encoded protein: CASSLEGARETQYF.

This clonotype showed up many times. The rearrangement joins TRBV9 to TRBJ2-5; D possibly corresponds to TRBD1 (5 bases). The CDR3 contains 13 residues. Germline assignment: CDR1 SGDLS and CDR2 YYNGEE. V was trimmed by 4 bases and J by 3 bases, leaving 10 bases between them. CDR3 region: CASSRQKEETQYF. CDR3 nucleotide sequence: TGTGCCAGCAGCCGACAGAAAGAAGAGACCCAGTACTTC. Variable domain in full (rest from reference TRBV9 and TRBJ2-5): DSGVTQTPKHLITATGQRVTLRCSPRSGDLSVYWYQQSLDQGLQFLIQYYNGEERAKGNILERFSAQQFPDLHSELNLSSLELGDSALYFCASSRQKEETQYFGPGTRLLVL.

This clonotype was counted at least ten times. The chain recombines TRBV7-2 with TRBJ1-2; 7 bases fit TRBD1. The junction had 2 bases not matched to a gene; V was cut back by 2 bases and J by 2 bases. This CDR3 spans 14 amino acids. The V gene's germline CDR1 is SGHTA and CDR2 FQGNSA. The CDR3 sequence: CASSLPGQNYGYTF. The CDR3 region has the DNA TGTGCCAGCAGCTTACCGGGACAGAACTATGGCTACACCTTC.

The CDR3 region has the DNA TGCAGTGCTCCCGGGACTAGCGGTGTGGAGACCCAGTACTTC. Its protein is CSAPGTSGVETQYF. V gene TRBV20-1 combines with J gene TRBJ2-5, with TRBD2 identical over 11 bases. Per the germline V gene, CDR1 is DFQATT and CDR2 is SNEGSKA (reference sequence). V lost 5 bases, J lost 5 bases, and 7 bases stayed unmatched. The CDR3 is 14 amino acids.

The chain carries TRBV29-1 and TRBJ1-2; D perhaps matches TRBD1 (5 bases). CDR3 length: 11 amino acids. The V end was cut by 7 bases, the J end by 3 bases, with 9 bases between. The germline V gene encodes CDR1 SQVTM and CDR2 ANQGSEA. The CDR3 coding sequence is TGCAGCGGGGGGTGGGACTATGGCTACACCTTC. It is translated as CSGGWDYGYTF.

This clonotype has a count of ten or more. The chain joins TRBV28 to TRBJ1-2; no clear D. V was pared by 6 bases and J by 7 bases, with 9 bases between. The CDR3 contains 11 residues. From germline, CDR1 is MDHEN and CDR2 SYDVKM. This chain's CDR3 is CASSTLGGYTF. In nucleotides, the CDR3 is TGTGCCAGCAGCACACTGGGTGGCTACACCTTC.

This clonotype was seen a few times. This chain joins TRBV7-6 and TRBJ2-3, with 9 bases aligning to TRBD2. J was trimmed by 6 bases and V by 2 bases; bases with no gene match: 9. Germline V gene sequence: CDR1 SGHVS, CDR2 FNYEAQ. This CDR3 region has 16 residues. In DNA form, the CDR3 reads TGTGCCAGCAGCTTAAATCCTAGCGGGGAATGGGATACGCAGTATTTT. Translation gives CASSLNPSGEWDTQYF.

In its sample, this clonotype was seen many times. The gene calls are TRBV3-1 and TRBJ2-5; D is uncertain. Germline values: CDR1 LGHDT, CDR2 YNNKEL (reference sequence). V was trimmed by 1 base and J by 6 bases, leaving 18 bases between them. The CDR3 runs to 16 residues. The CDR3 protein is CASSQASGSVVKTQYF. The CDR3 coding sequence is TGTGCCAGCAGCCAAGCCTCCGGGTCTGTGGTGAAGACCCAGTACTTC.

Many counts were recorded for this clonotype. The gene calls are TRBV2 and TRBJ2-1; tentative D call: TRBD2 (6 bases). The CDR3 loop spans 13 amino acids. Per germline, CDR1 SNHLY and CDR2 FYNNEI. Between the trimmed V and J ends, which lost 2 bases and 9 bases, there was a span of 11 bases. The CDR3 region is CASSENHGSEQFF. The CDR3 DNA is TGTGCCAGCAGTGAAAATCACGGGAGTGAGCAGTTCTTC.

The CDR3 loop is CASSYSSVQPQHF. The CDR3 DNA reads as TGTGCCAGCAGTTACTCGAGTGTTCAGCCCCAGCATTTT. The chain employs TRBV6-2 or TRBV6-3 and TRBJ1-5; D is unclear. The V end lost 0 bases, the J end lost 6 bases, and 6 bases lay between the germline ends. CDR1 and CDR2 (germline): MNHEY, SVGEGT. This CDR3 comprises 13 residues.

To note about this clonotype: At one end, the junction sequence differs from germline, possibly due to a read error. This sequence joins TRBV6-1 and TRBJ1-1; weak D call: TRBD1 (5 bases). The length of the CDR3 is 12 residues. Germline V gene lookup returns CDR1 MNHNS and CDR2 SASEGT. The chain's CDR3 is CTSTTMGPEAFF. The CDR3 DNA sequence: TGTACCAGCACCACAATGGGGCCTGAAGCTTTCTTT.

This rearrangement joins TRBV20-1 to TRBJ2-7; D call uncertain. The CDR3 sequence is 18 residues long. Trimming pared 6 bases from V and 2 bases from J, leaving 29 bases between. Germline CDR1 DFQATT, CDR2 SNEGSKA (reference sequence). CDR3 amino acids: CSARKFQTGNYRAYEQYF. The CDR3 DNA is TGCAGTGCCCGGAAATTCCAAACTGGCAATTATAGGGCCTACGAGCAGTACTTC.

This clonotype appeared many times. The chain is built from TRBV3-1 and TRBJ2-7; D may be TRBD1 (5 bases). CDR1 is LGHDT and CDR2 is YNNKEL in the germline V gene (reference sequence). The CDR3 extends over 16 amino acids. V was pared by 4 bases and J by 5 bases, with 21 bases between. CDR3 nucleotides: TGTGCCAGCAGCCGCAGCGATTGGGGCCAAAGGGACGAGCAGTACTTC. Protein sequence: CASSRSDWGQRDEQYF.

Ten or more counts support this clonotype. This chain links TRBV10-2 with TRBJ2-7; 11 positions match TRBD2. Germline trimming cut 0 bases from V and 3 bases from J; bases unmatched to any gene: 4. Germline V CDR1 and CDR2: WSHSY, SAAADI. This CDR3 is built from 16 residues. Here the CDR3 DNA reads TGCGCCAGCAGTGAGTCTACTAGCGGGAGAATCTACGAGCAGTACTTC. Protein: CASSESTSGRIYEQYF.

This clonotype was observed at least ten times. The chain is built from TRBV19 and TRBJ2-3, with TRBD2 matching 12 bases. The germline V gene encodes CDR1 LNHDA and CDR2 SQIVND (reference sequence). The CDR3 is 16 amino acids. J gave up 5 bases and V 3 bases, and 6 bases lay outside the gene matches. The CDR3 protein is CASSIGLAGLVDTQYF. CDR3 sequence (DNA): TGTGCCAGTAGTATTGGACTAGCGGGACTAGTAGATACGCAGTATTTT.